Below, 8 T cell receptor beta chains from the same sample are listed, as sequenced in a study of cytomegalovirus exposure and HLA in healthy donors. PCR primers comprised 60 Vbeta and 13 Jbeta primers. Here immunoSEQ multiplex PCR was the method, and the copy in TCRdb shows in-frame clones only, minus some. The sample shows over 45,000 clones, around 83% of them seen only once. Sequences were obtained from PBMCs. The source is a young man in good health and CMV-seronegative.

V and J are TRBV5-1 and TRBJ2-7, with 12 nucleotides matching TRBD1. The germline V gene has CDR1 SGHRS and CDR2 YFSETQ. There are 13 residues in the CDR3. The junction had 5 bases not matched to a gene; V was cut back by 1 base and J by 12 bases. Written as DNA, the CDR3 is TGCGCCAGCAGCTTGAGGGGACAGGGGGCTCTGTACTTC. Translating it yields CASSLRGQGALYF.

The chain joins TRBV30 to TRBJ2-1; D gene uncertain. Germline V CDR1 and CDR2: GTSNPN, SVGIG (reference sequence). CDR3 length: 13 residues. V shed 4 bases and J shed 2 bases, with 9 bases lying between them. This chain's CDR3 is CAWTGVTYNEQFF. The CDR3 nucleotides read TGTGCCTGGACCGGAGTAACCTACAATGAGCAGTTCTTC. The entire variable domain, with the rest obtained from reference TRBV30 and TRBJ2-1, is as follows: SQTIHQWPATLVQPVGSPLSLECTVEGTSNPNLYWYRQAAGRGLQLLFYSVGIGQISSEVPQNLSASRPQDRQFILSSKKLLLSDSGFYLCAWTGVTYNEQFFGPGTRLTVL.

The CDR3 DNA reads TGTGCCACCAGCGCTCGCCCGGGACAGTTATCCTTGAATCAGCCCCAGCATTTT. It specifies CATSARPGQLSLNQPQHF. The chain joins TRBV15 to TRBJ1-5, with 7 bases aligning to TRBD1. Germline V gene sequence: CDR1 LNHNV, CDR2 YYDKDF (reference sequence). The CDR3 length is 18 residues. Trimming at V came to 5 bases and at J to 4 bases, leaving 17 bases not matched to a gene.

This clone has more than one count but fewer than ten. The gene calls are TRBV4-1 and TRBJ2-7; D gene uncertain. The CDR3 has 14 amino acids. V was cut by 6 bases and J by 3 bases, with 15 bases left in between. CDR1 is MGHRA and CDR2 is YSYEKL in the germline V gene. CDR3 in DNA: TGCGCCAGCAGTAACCTACCCGAGGACTACGAGCAGTACTTC. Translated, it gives CASSNLPEDYEQYF.

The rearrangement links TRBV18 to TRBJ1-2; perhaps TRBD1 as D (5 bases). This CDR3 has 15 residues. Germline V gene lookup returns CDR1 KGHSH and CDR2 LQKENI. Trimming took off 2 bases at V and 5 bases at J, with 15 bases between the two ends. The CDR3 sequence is CASSPGAGSRYGYTF. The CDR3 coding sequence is TGTGCCAGCTCACCAGGGGCAGGGTCACGGTATGGCTACACCTTC.

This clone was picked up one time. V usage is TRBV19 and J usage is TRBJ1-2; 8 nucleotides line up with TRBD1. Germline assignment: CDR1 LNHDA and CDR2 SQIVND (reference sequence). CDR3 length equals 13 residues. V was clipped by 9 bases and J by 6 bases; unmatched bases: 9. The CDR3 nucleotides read TGTGCCAGCCGAGACAGGGGAACGGATGGCTACACCTTC. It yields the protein CASRDRGTDGYTF.

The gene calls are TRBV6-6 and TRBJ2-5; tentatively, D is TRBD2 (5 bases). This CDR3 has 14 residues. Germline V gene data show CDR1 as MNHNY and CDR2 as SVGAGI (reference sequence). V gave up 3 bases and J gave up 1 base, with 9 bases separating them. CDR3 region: CASSYPGFQETQYF. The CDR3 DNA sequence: TGTGCCAGCAGTTATCCGGGGTTCCAAGAGACCCAGTACTTC.

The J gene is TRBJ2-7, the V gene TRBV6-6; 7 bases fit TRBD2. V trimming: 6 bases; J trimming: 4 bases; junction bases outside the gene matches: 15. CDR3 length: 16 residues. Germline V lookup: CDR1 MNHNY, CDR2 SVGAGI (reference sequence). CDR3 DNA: TGTGCCAGCAGATCCGACCACTGGGGAGGGTCGTACGAGCAGTACTTC. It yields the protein CASRSDHWGGSYEQYF.